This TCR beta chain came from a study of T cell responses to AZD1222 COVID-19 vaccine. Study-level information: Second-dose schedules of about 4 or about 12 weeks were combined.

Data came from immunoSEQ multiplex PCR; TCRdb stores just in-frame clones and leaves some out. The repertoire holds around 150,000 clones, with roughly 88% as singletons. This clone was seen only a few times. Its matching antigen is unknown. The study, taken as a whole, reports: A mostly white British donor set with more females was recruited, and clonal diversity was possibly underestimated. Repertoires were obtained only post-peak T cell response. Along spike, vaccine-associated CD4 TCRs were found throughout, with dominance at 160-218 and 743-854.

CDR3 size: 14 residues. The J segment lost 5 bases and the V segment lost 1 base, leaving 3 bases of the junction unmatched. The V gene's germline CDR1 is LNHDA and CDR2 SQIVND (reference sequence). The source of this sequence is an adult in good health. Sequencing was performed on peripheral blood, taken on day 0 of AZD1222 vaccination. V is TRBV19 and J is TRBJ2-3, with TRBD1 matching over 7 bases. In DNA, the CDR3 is TGTGCCAGTAGTATAGGAGGGGGCAAAGATACGCAGTATTTT. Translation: CASSIGGGKDTQYF.